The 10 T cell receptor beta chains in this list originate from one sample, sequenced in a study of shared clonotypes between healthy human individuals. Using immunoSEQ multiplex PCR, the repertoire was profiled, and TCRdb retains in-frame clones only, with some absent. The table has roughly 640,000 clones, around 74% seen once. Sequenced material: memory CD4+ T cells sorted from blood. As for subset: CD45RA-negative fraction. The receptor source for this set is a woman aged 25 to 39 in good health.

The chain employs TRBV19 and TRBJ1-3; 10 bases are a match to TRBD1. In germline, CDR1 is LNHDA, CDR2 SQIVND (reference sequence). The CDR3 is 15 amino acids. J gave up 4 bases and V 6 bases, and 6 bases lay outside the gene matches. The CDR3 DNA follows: TGTGCCAGTAGAACGACAGGGGGCGAAGGAAACACCATATATTTT. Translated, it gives CASRTTGGEGNTIYF.

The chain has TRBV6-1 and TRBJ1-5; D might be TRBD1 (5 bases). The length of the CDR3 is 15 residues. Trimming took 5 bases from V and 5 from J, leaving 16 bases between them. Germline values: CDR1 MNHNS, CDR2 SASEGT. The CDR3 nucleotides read TGTGCCAGCAGTACAGGTCATTCCGGGGATCAGCCCCAGCATTTT. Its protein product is CASSTGHSGDQPQHF.

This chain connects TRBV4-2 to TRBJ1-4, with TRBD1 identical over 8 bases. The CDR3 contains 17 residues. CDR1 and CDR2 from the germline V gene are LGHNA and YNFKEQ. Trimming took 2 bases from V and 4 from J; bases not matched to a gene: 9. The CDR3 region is CASSQTRDRRLNEKLFF. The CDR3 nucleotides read TGTGCCAGCAGCCAAACACGGGACAGGAGACTTAATGAAAAACTGTTTTTT.

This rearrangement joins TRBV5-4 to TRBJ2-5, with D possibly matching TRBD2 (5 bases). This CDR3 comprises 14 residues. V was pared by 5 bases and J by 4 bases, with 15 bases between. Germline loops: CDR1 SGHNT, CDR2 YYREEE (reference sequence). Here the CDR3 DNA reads TGTGCCAGCAGTTCGGGCCCTGCGGGAGAGACCCAGTACTTC. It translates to CASSSGPAGETQYF.

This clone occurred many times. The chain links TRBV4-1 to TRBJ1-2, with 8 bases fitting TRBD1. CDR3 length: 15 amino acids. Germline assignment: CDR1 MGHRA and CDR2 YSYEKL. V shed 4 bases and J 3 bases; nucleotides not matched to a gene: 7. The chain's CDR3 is CASSPSQGAYYGYTF. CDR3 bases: TGCGCCAGCAGCCCCTCGCAGGGGGCCTACTATGGCTACACCTTC.

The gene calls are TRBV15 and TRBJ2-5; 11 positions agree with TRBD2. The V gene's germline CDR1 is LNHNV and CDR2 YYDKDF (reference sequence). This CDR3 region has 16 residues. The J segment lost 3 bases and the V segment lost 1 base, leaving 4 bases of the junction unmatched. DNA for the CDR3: TGTGCCACCAGCAGAGCGAATAGCGGGAGGGAAGAGACCCAGTACTTC. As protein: CATSRANSGREETQYF.

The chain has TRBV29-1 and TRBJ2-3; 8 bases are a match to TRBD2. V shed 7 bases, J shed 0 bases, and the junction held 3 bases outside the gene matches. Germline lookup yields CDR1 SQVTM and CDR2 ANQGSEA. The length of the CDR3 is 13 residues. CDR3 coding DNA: TGCAGCGCTCGACTAGCGAGCACAGATACGCAGTATTTT. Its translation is CSARLASTDTQYF.

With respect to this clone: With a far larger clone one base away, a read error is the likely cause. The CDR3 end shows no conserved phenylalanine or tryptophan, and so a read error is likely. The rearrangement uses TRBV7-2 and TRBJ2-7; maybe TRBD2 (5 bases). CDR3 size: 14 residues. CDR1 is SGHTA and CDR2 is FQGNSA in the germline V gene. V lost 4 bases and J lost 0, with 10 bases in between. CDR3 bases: TGTGCCAGCAGCTGGGCGGGCAGCTCCTACGAGCAGTACCTC. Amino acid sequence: CASSWAGSSYEQYL.

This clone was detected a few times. The chain's CDR3 is CASSTVVSEAFF. CDR3 coding DNA: TGTGCCAGCAGCACCGTCGTCAGTGAAGCTTTCTTT. The chain couples TRBV7-2 to TRBJ1-1; D remains unclear. Germline V gives CDR1 SGHTA, CDR2 FQGNSA. Trimming stripped 5 bases from V and 7 bases from J, with 11 bases between. The CDR3 totals 12 residues.

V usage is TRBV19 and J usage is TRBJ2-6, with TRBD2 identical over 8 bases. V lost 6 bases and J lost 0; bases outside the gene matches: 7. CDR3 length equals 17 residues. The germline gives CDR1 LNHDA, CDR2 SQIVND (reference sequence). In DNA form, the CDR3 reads TGTGCCAGTAGCACCGGGAGGGGGGACTCTGGGGCCAACGTCCTGACTTTC. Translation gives CASSTGRGDSGANVLTF.